This T cell receptor beta chain was documented in a study of cytomegalovirus exposure and HLA in healthy donors. At the level of the study: A prior analysis found 117 million unique TCR beta sequences from about 179 million T cells.

The study ran its PCR with 60 Vbeta and 13 Jbeta primers. TCRdb keeps only in-frame clones here, not all; method: immunoSEQ multiplex PCR. The sample holds hundreds of thousands of clones, 70% to 90% seen once. The CDR3 consists of 14 residues. CDR1 is MNHNY, CDR2 SVGAGI, per germline (reference sequence). Trimming removed 4 bases from V and 0 bases from J, with 10 bases in between. Of note for this clone: Its antigen remains unknown.

Study-wide points: When analyzed later, a missense DCLRE1C variant was found to be linked to TCR beta V- and J-gene trimming. As immune exposure information, only CMV serostatus was available. Later work found that TCR association rates differed between HLA loci; DRB1 had the most and HLA-C the fewest.

V usage is TRBV6-6 and J usage is TRBJ2-7; D may be TRBD1 (6 bases). This receptor was obtained from a woman aged 18-29 years in good health and CMV-seronegative. Sequencing was carried out using PBMCs. CDR3 coding DNA: TGTGCCAGCAGTTCCGGGACACCCTCCTACGAGCAGTACTTC. Its protein product is CASSSGTPSYEQYF.